The clone carrying this T cell receptor (beta chain) has a count of ten or more. Patients aged 18 to 65 had newly diagnosed hyperthyroidism of under 2 months' duration. It was uncontrolled infection, other autoimmune disease, pregnancy or lactation that excluded patients. Diagnoses used clinical symptoms, serum thyroxine and TRAb, thyroid ultrasound and orbital computed tomography. The data originate from a study of T cells in Graves' hyperthyroidism and ophthalmopathy. Study-level background: The initial diagnosis was the point when peripheral blood was collected, ahead of any treatment.

From RNA transcripts, TCR beta CDR3 regions were amplified. The study used the HTBI primer set for a first-round RT-PCR of the TCR CDR3. In TCRdb, the multiplex PCR reads were re-called with MiXCR into one record per CDR3 protein. The table lists under 400,000 distinct CDR3 sequences, roughly 14% of them singletons, with 11% in the top ten. Germline V gene data show CDR1 as KGHSH and CDR2 as LQKENI. The CDR3 is 13 residues long. V was pared by 3 bases and J by 6 bases, with 3 bases of the junction left unmatched. The chain combines TRBV18 with TRBJ1-2; 8 positions agree with TRBD1. Input material: blood. The sequence was obtained from a woman aged 55-69 years with Graves' hyperthyroidism. The CDR3 coding sequence is TGTGCCAGCTCACCGGGACAGGCCCATGGCTACACCTTC. Residues: CASSPGQAHGYTF.